Listed below are T cell receptor beta chains from one sample, sequenced in a study of blood T cell repertoires in COVID-19. Data came from immunoSEQ multiplex PCR; TCRdb stores just in-frame clones and leaves some out. The data contain around 200,000 clones, around four fifths of them singletons. The sequenced sample was peripheral blood. These receptors all stem from a man aged 35 to 55 with active or convalescent COVID-19. The CDR3 runs from the conserved cysteine through the conserved F or W. A D gene is named only where the DNA matches it firmly. Clone size, where shown, is once, few, many, or a class for clones that have expanded.

size	J	V	D	CDR3	DNA
NA	TRBJ1-1	TRBV9	TRBD1	CASSVSGQDTEAFF	TGTGCCAGCAGCGTATCGGGACAGGACACTGAAGCTTTCTTT
NA	TRBJ1-2	TRBV19	NA	CASRLGQPYGYTF	TGTGCCAGTAGACTAGGACAGCCCTATGGCTACACCTTC
NA	TRBJ1-2	TRBV4-1	TRBD1	CASSLRDRGWDGYTF	TGCGCCAGCAGCCTCAGGGACAGGGGATGGGATGGCTACACCTTC
NA	TRBJ1-4	TRBV2	NA	CASSPGWGGKLFF	TGTGCCAGCAGCCCAGGTTGGGGGGGAAAACTGTTTTTT
NA	TRBJ2-1	TRBV7-6	TRBD2	CASSRSGPRGGHNEQFF	TGTGCCAGCAGCCGATCTGGGCCCCGGGGGGGCCACAATGAGCAGTTCTTC
NA	TRBJ1-6	TRBV27	TRBD1	CASWGLRGNSPLHF	TGTGCCAGCTGGGGCCTCAGGGGGAATTCACCCCTCCACTTT
NA	TRBJ2-7	TRBV30	TRBD2	CAWERGLAGVGEQYF	TGTGCCTGGGAGCGGGGACTAGCGGGAGTAGGCGAGCAGTACTTC
NA	TRBJ1-2	TRBV5-6	NA	CASSLGRGGYGYTF	TGTGCCAGCAGCTTGGGAAGGGGAGGTTATGGCTACACCTTC
NA	TRBJ1-2	TRBV30	NA	CAWSVEANYGYTF	TGTGCCTGGAGTGTTGAGGCAAACTATGGCTACACCTTC
many	TRBJ2-6	TRBV5-1	NA	CASSQVELANVLTF	TGCGCCAGCAGCCAAGTAGAATTGGCCAACGTCCTGACTTTC
NA	TRBJ1-1	TRBV30	TRBD1	CAWRITGGTEAFF	TGTGCCTGGAGGATTACAGGGGGAACTGAAGCTTTCTTT
NA	TRBJ2-1	TRBV9	NA	CASSVAPEGNEQFF	TGTGCCAGCAGCGTAGCCCCAGAGGGCAATGAGCAGTTCTTC
NA	TRBJ1-2	TRBV5-4	TRBD1	CASSLVDRANYGYTF	TGTGCCAGCAGCTTGGTAGACAGGGCTAACTATGGCTACACCTTC